Below, one T cell receptor beta chain is given with its context. Libraries were prepared by immunoSEQ multiplex PCR; TCRdb keeps only in-frame clonotypes and omits some of them. The sample includes roughly 41,000 clones, approximately 80% of them seen just once. V was shortened by 2 bases and J by 0 bases, with 18 bases between the two germline ends. CDR1 and CDR2 (germline): SGHRS, YFSETQ. There are 17 residues in the CDR3. The data stem from a study of PD-L1 blockade in urothelial cancer. Overall study context: Male sex and bladder-origin urothelial cancer were recorded for about 85% of the roughly 30 patients. It was at 3 weeks (second dose) and 6 weeks after treatment start that blood was analyzed.

The rearrangement links TRBV5-1 to TRBJ2-7; weak D call: TRBD1 (6 bases). Here the sequenced sample was PBMCs, taken around atezolizumab (anti-PD-L1) treatment. This receptor was obtained from a man between 60 and 70 years old with urothelial cancer. This CDR3 reads CASSFSKATGTSYEQYF. DNA for the CDR3: TGCGCCAGCAGCTTTAGTAAAGCGACAGGAACCTCCTACGAGCAGTACTTC.